These 3 T cell receptor beta chains were all obtained from the same sample, sequenced in a study of identical twins. TCRdb fed the 5' RACE reads into MiXCR, producing one record per CDR3 protein. The sample holds about 520,000 distinct CDR3 sequences, 20% to 25% seen once. These data were likewise used in another study, on T cells expressing NK-cell markers.

Material: CD4+ T cells sorted from blood. The receptors come from a woman aged 18-30 years in good health.

This chain connects TRBV5-6 to TRBJ2-1; 10 nucleotides match TRBD1. Germline values: CDR1 SGHDT, CDR2 YYEEEE. The CDR3 contains 17 residues. The J segment lost 9 bases and the V segment lost 1 base, leaving 13 bases of the junction unmatched. The CDR3 DNA is TGTGCCAGCAGCTTGAGAGTGGACAGGGGGAGATTGGGTGAGCAGTTCTTC. As protein: CASSLRVDRGRLGEQFF.

The chain recombines TRBV11-2 with TRBJ2-7; D is unresolved. V was cut by 5 bases and J by 2 bases, with 16 bases left in between. Germline CDR1 is SGHAT and CDR2 is FQNNGV. The CDR3 consists of 15 residues. In DNA form, the CDR3 reads TGTGCCAGCAGCCTTCCTCTTGTGGCTACCTACGAGCAGTACTTC. Amino acid sequence: CASSLPLVATYEQYF. Based on the CDR3 plus reference TRBV11-2 and TRBJ2-7, the full variable domain is EAGVAQSPRYKIIEKRQSVAFWCNPISGHATLYWYQQILGQGPKLLIQFQNNGVVDDSQLPKDRFSAERLKGVDSTLKIQPAKLEDSAVYLCASSLPLVATYEQYFGPGTRLTVT.

The chain is built from TRBV15 and TRBJ2-3; 7 nucleotides line up with TRBD1. There are 13 residues in the CDR3. Germline V lookup: CDR1 LNHNV, CDR2 YYDKDF (reference sequence). V lost 9 bases, J lost 4 bases, and 7 bases stayed unmatched. The CDR3 DNA sequence: TGTGCCACTAGCTCAAGGGGGCCAGATACGCAGTATTTT. This translates into CATSSRGPDTQYF. Supplemented by reference TRBV15 and TRBJ2-3, the full variable domain reads DAMVIQNPRYQVTQFGKPVTLSCSQTLNHNVMYWYQQKSSQAPKLLFHYYDKDFNNEADTPDNFQSRRPNTSFCFLDIRSPGLGDTAMYLCATSSRGPDTQYFGPGTRLTVL.